This passage covers 8 T cell receptor beta chains from one sample sequenced in a study of T cells in Graves' hyperthyroidism and ophthalmopathy. TCR beta CDR3 sequences were amplified from RNA transcripts. The TCR CDR3 was amplified in a first-round RT-PCR using the HTBI primer set. TCRdb re-analysed the multiplex PCR reads in MiXCR, keeping a single row per CDR3 protein. The sample includes under 350,000 distinct CDR3 sequences, approximately 14% seen only once; the top ten take almost 35%. The sequenced material came from blood. These receptors all come from a woman aged 40 to 55 with Graves' ophthalmopathy.

In its sample, this clonotype was seen a few times. The chain uses TRBV24-1 and TRBJ2-2, with unresolved D. Germline V CDR1 and CDR2: KGHDR, SFDVKD. The CDR3 consists of 13 residues. V dropped 5 bases and J dropped 8 bases, with 11 bases sitting between them. This CDR3 is CATSGASRGELFF. For the CDR3, the DNA is TGTGCCACCAGTGGGGCGAGCCGAGGGGAGCTGTTTTTT.

This clonotype was observed at least ten times. The V and J genes are TRBV12-3 or TRBV12-4 and TRBJ2-1; 7 nucleotides align to TRBD1. The CDR3 extends over 14 amino acids. The trim removed 7 bases at V and 7 bases at J, leaving 10 bases unmatched. The CDR3 is CASTGQAGWNEQFF. DNA of the CDR3: TGTGCCAGCACAGGACAGGCCGGCTGGAATGAGCAGTTCTTC.

This clonotype was picked up many times. This rearrangement joins TRBV24-1 to TRBJ1-4, with D perhaps matching TRBD1 (5 bases). The ends were cut back, 6 bases at V and 5 bases at J, with 12 bases in the middle. This CDR3 region has 14 residues. The germline V gene encodes CDR1 KGHDR and CDR2 SFDVKD. DNA for the CDR3: TGTGCCACCAGTAGCGGACAACTAAATGAAAAACTGTTTTTT. Its translation: CATSSGQLNEKLFF.

This clonotype was recorded many times. The rearrangement joins TRBV2 to TRBJ2-7, with no clear D. Deletions cut 6 bases from V and 6 bases from J, with 15 bases between. The length of the CDR3 is 13 residues. Germline-derived CDR1 and CDR2 are SNHLY and FYNNEI. The CDR3: CASRGAGLGEQYF. The CDR3 nucleotides are TGTGCCAGCAGAGGCGCCGGTCTAGGCGAGCAGTACTTC.

In this sample, this clonotype turned up once. The chain employs TRBV6-1 and TRBJ1-2; weak D call: TRBD1 (5 bases). CDR3 length equals 14 residues. The V gene's germline CDR1 is MNHNS and CDR2 SASEGT. Trimming pared 6 bases from V and 6 bases from J, leaving 17 bases between. CDR3 DNA sequence: TGTGCCAGCAGCTGGGGCCTTGGTAGCCATGGCTACACCTTC. It specifies CASSWGLGSHGYTF.

This clonotype has more than one count but fewer than ten. The chain combines TRBV29-1 with TRBJ2-7; D is ambiguous. The V end was cut by 2 bases, the J end by 3 bases, with 5 bases between. This CDR3 is 11 amino acids long. Germline V gives CDR1 SQVTM, CDR2 ANQGSEA. Here the CDR3 reads CSVEISYEQYF. In DNA, the CDR3 is TGCAGCGTTGAAATCAGCTACGAGCAGTACTTC.

In its sample, this clonotype was seen a few times. This sequence joins TRBV9 and TRBJ1-1; D not certain. Trimming cost V 3 bases and J 1 base, with 7 bases left between them. The CDR3 is 13 residues long. The germline gives CDR1 SGDLS, CDR2 YYNGEE. The CDR3 region is CASSEWSNTEAFF. The CDR3 DNA reads TGTGCCAGCAGCGAATGGTCGAACACTGAAGCTTTCTTT.

This clonotype was seen at least ten times. The genes are TRBV7-9 and TRBJ1-1; no firm D call. Trimming took 3 bases from V and 5 from J, leaving 7 bases between them. The CDR3 has 12 amino acids. CDR1 is SEHNR and CDR2 is FQNEAQ in the germline V gene (reference sequence). In DNA, the CDR3 is TGTGCCAGCAGCTTTGAAGTGACTGAAGCTTTCTTT. Its protein is CASSFEVTEAFF.